This T cell receptor beta chain was profiled in a study of technical replicates of blood from several donors. The method was immunoSEQ multiplex PCR; TCRdb's version includes in-frame clones alone and lacks a portion of them. The sample contains approximately 70,000 clones, about 96% of which appear only once. Between the trimmed V and J ends, which lost 3 bases and 4 bases, there was a span of 7 bases. The V gene's germline CDR1 is MDHEN and CDR2 SYDVKM. The CDR3 runs 12 residues. Sequenced input: T cells isolated from PBMCs. The source of this sequence is a human donor in good health. The chain couples TRBV28 to TRBJ2-7, with unresolved D. For the CDR3, the DNA is TGTGCCAGCAGTTTTTATAGATACGAGCAGTACTTC. Translation: CASSFYRYEQYF. Using reference TRBV28 and TRBJ2-7 for the parts outside the CDR3, the full variable domain is DVKVTQSSRYLVKRTGEKVFLECVQDMDHENMFWYRQDPGLGLRLIYFSYDVKMKEKGDIPEGYSVSREKKERFSLILESASTNQTSMYLCASSFYRYEQYFGPGTRLTVT.